This T cell receptor (beta chain) is from a study of Siglec-9 on CD8 T cells in melanoma. Notes on this clone: The antigen is unknown.

Profiling relied on immunoSEQ multiplex PCR, and the TCRdb table lists in-frame clones only, not all of them. The table lists about 36,000 clones, approximately 84% of them singletons. Findings of the study overall: Siglec-9 reportedly marks and regulates an effector memory CD8+ T-cell subset apparently accumulating in melanoma tumors.

Unmatched junction bases numbered 7, after V lost 3 bases and J lost 0 bases. Germline CDR1 LGHNA, CDR2 YNFKEQ. The CDR3 covers 17 residues. The clonotype originates from a human donor in good health. V and J are TRBV4-2 and TRBJ2-2; 7 nucleotides line up with TRBD1. Sequenced sample: Siglec-9- CD8+ T cells sorted from blood. CDR3 protein: CASSQKGGQSNTGELFF. CDR3 sequence (DNA): TGTGCCAGCAGCCAGAAAGGGGGACAGTCGAACACCGGGGAGCTGTTTTTT.